Listed below are T cell receptor beta chains from one sample, sequenced in a study of Ad26.COV2.S vaccination and SARS-CoV-2 variants. Here immunoSEQ multiplex PCR was the method, and the copy in TCRdb shows in-frame clones only, minus some. This table has about 180,000 clones, 70% to 90% appearing once. The material was peripheral blood, obtained after recovery from COVID-19. The receptor set was obtained from a human donor who had recovered from COVID-19. Each CDR3 is given with its conserved first and last residue. D genes are given only for firm matches. Clone size is shown for a subset of rows, as once, few, many or a class of expanded clone.

abundance	v_gene	d_gene	j_gene	CDR3nt	CDR3aa
.	TRBV19	.	TRBJ1-3	TGTGCCAGTAGTATCTCTGGGACCTCTGGAAACACCATATATTTT	CASSISGTSGNTIYF
.	TRBV2	.	TRBJ2-7	TGTGCCAGCAGTGGCGACCTTAGCTCCTACGAGCAGTACTTC	CASSGDLSSYEQYF
.	TRBV7-9	.	TRBJ1-2	TGTGCCAGCAGCCTAAGAGGTGGCTACACCTTC	CASSLRGGYTF
.	TRBV29-1	.	TRBJ2-7	TGCAGCGCCCTACCCACGGGCAGGGGCTACTTC	CSALPTGRGYF
.	TRBV5-5	.	TRBJ1-1	TGTGCCAGCAGCTTGGAGGGGAGGGGGATGGAAGCTTTCTTT	CASSLEGRGMEAFF
.	TRBV6-1	.	TRBJ2-2	TGTGCCAGCAGTGATAAAACTCCTACTTGGGGCGGGGAGCTGTTTTTT	CASSDKTPTWGGELFF
.	TRBV9	.	TRBJ1-5	TGTGCCAGCAGCGTGGGCGGCCTCGGGGAGCCCCAGCATTTT	CASSVGGLGEPQHF
.	TRBV5-1	.	TRBJ2-6	TGCGCCAGCACTCTCAACTCATGGGGGCGCGATGGGGCCAACGTCCTGACTTTC	CASTLNSWGRDGANVLTF
.	TRBV6-5	TRBD1	TRBJ1-6	TGTGCCAGCAGTTACGGGTCAGGGGGCTATAATTCACCCCTCCACTTT	CASSYGSGGYNSPLHF
.	TRBV5-1	.	TRBJ2-7	TGCGCCAGCGCCGACCCTCAGGGTTCCTACGAGCAGTACTTC	CASADPQGSYEQYF
.	TRBV6-2/TRBV6-3	TRBD2	TRBJ2-1	TGTGCCAGCAGTTACACGGGGGGGGGCAACAATGAGCAGTTCTTC	CASSYTGGGNNEQFF
.	TRBV7-9	TRBD2	TRBJ2-3	TGTGCCAGCAGCTTAGCGTTAGCGGGGGGTTCTATGACAGATACGCAGTATTTT	CASSLALAGGSMTDTQYF
.	TRBV11-2	TRBD2	TRBJ2-7	TGTGCCAGCAGCTTAGCCTCGGGACTAGCGGTTTCGTGGTTGTACGAGCAGTACTTC	CASSLASGLAVSWLYEQYF
.	TRBV19	.	TRBJ1-2	TGTGCCAGTAGTACCCGGGAAAGCCACTATGGCTACACCTTC	CASSTRESHYGYTF
.	TRBV29-1	TRBD2	TRBJ2-2	TGCAGCGCTCGGACTAGCGGGAGAAACACCGGGGAGCTGTTTTTT	CSARTSGRNTGELFF
.	TRBV5-1	TRBD1	TRBJ2-3	TGCGCCAGCAGCTTGACAGGGGATTCTAGCACAGATACGCAGTATTTT	CASSLTGDSSTDTQYF
once	TRBV5-6	TRBD1	TRBJ1-2	TGTGCCAGCAGGGTTGACAGGGTGGAATATGGCTACACCTTC	CASRVDRVEYGYTF
.	TRBV6-7	.	TRBJ2-7	TGTGCCACCCGCCGGGGGAGTTATGACGAGCAGTACTTC	CATRRGSYDEQYF
.	TRBV7-9	.	TRBJ1-1	TGTGCCAGCAGCTTCGAGTCAACTGAAGCTTTCTTT	CASSFESTEAFF
.	TRBV6-5	.	TRBJ1-6	TGTGCCTCCGGGTTGGATTCACCCCTCCACTTT	CASGLDSPLHF
few	TRBV24-1	TRBD1	TRBJ1-5	TGTGCCACCAGTGATTACAGGGGCCCAGATCAGCCCCAGCATTTT	CATSDYRGPDQPQHF
.	TRBV12-5	TRBD2	TRBJ2-3	TGTGCTAGTGGTTTGGGGAGCGGGGCCTTCACAGATACGCAGTATTTT	CASGLGSGAFTDTQYF
.	TRBV11-3	.	TRBJ2-2	TGTGCCAGCAGCGGAAGGGGCGGTCTGACCGGGGAGCTGTTTTTT	CASSGRGGLTGELFF
.	TRBV3-1/TRBV3-2	.	TRBJ1-1	TGTGCCAGCAGCCAAGGGGTTTACAGGTCGGAAGCTTTCTTT	CASSQGVYRSEAFF
.	TRBV18	.	TRBJ1-1	TGTGCCAGCTCACAGAGGACCGGGATTAACACTGAAGCTTTCTTT	CASSQRTGINTEAFF
.	TRBV6-5	.	TRBJ2-3	TGTGCCAGCCTTAAGGTTCTTAGCACAGATACGCAGTATTTT	CASLKVLSTDTQYF
.	TRBV7-7	.	TRBJ2-1	TGTGCCAGCAGCGCCACTAGTAGCGGTAGTGGTGAGCAGTTCTTC	CASSATSSGSGEQFF
.	TRBV5-8	TRBD1	TRBJ1-5	TGTGCCAGCAGGGGAGGACAGGGCAATCAGCCCCAGCATTTT	CASRGGQGNQPQHF
.	TRBV23-1	.	TRBJ1-3	TGCGCCAGCAGTCAATCCGTACGTTTCTCTGGAAACACCATATATTTT	CASSQSVRFSGNTIYF
.	TRBV5-4	TRBD2	TRBJ2-1	TGTGCCAGCAGCTTAGGGACTAGCGGTTACAATGAGCAGTTCTTC	CASSLGTSGYNEQFF
.	TRBV6-5	.	TRBJ1-2	TGTGCCAGCAGTTACGAGGGTGGCTACACCTTC	CASSYEGGYTF
.	TRBV7-7	.	TRBJ1-5	TGTGCCAGCAGCCCTAATCAGCCCCAGCATTTT	CASSPNQPQHF
.	TRBV29-1	.	TRBJ2-3	TGCAGCGTTGTTTTACAGGGTTTTAGCACAGATACGCAGTATTTT	CSVVLQGFSTDTQYF
.	TRBV27	.	TRBJ2-5	TGTGCCAGCAGTTTGCCTAGGGCTACACAAGAGACCCAGTACTTC	CASSLPRATQETQYF
few	TRBV23-1	.	TRBJ1-6	TGCGCCAGCAGTCAATCCTTACCGGGAATGGGGAATTCACCCCTCCACTTT	CASSQSLPGMGNSPLHF
.	TRBV20-1	.	TRBJ1-5	TGCAGTGCTAGTGCAGGGATAAGCAATCAGCCCCAGCATTTT	CSASAGISNQPQHF